Shown below are 24 T cell receptor beta chains from a single sample sequenced in a study of blood T cell repertoires in COVID-19. Assay used: immunoSEQ multiplex PCR; TCRdb lists only in-frame clones, some missing. The sample has roughly 88,000 clones; 75% to 95% are singletons. The sequenced sample was peripheral blood. The receptors were gathered from a woman aged 50 to 60 in a cohort sampled during active COVID-19.

The chain combines TRBV10-3 with TRBJ2-1; 9 bases agree with TRBD1. The trim removed 6 bases at V and 4 bases at J, leaving 7 bases unmatched. Germline CDR1 ENHRY, CDR2 SYGVKD. The CDR3 contains 15 residues. The chain's CDR3 is CAISQDRGQYNEQFF. Here the CDR3 DNA reads TGTGCCATCAGCCAGGACAGGGGTCAATACAATGAGCAGTTCTTC.

The rearrangement uses TRBV9 and TRBJ1-1, with 7 bases matching TRBD1. Trimming cost V 0 bases and J 7 bases; bases outside gene matches: 6. This CDR3 comprises 14 residues. CDR1 SGDLS and CDR2 YYNGEE come from the germline V gene. The CDR3 reads CASSVDRQGGEAFF. The CDR3, as DNA: TGTGCCAGCAGCGTAGATAGACAGGGCGGTGAAGCTTTCTTT.

This clone was counted a single time. This chain connects TRBV3-1 (or the pseudogene TRBV3-2) to TRBJ1-4; 8 nucleotides line up with TRBD1. The CDR3 spans 17 residues. CDR1 and CDR2 (germline): LGHDT, YNNKEL (reference sequence). V dropped 1 base and J dropped 1; count of bases not matched to a gene: 5. The DNA of the CDR3 is TGTGCCAGCAGCCAAGGACAGGGGCGAGAAACTAATGAAAAACTGTTTTTT. Translated, it gives CASSQGQGRETNEKLFF.

This chain uses TRBV15 with TRBJ1-2; tentative D call: TRBD1 (5 bases). Germline lookup yields CDR1 LNHNV and CDR2 YYDKDF (reference sequence). The V end lost 1 base, the J end lost 7 bases, and 13 bases lay between the germline ends. CDR3 length equals 14 residues. The DNA for the CDR3 is TGTGCCACCAGCAGAGTTGGGGGGGACGGTGGCTACACCTTC. Amino acids: CATSRVGGDGGYTF.

The CDR3 loop reads CATSETGTGGTADTQYF. The CDR3 nucleotides read TGTGCCACCAGTGAAACCGGGACAGGGGGCACGGCAGATACGCAGTATTTT. The rearrangement uses TRBV24-1 and TRBJ2-3; 12 bases fit TRBD1. The CDR3 contains 17 residues. Trimming took 4 bases from V and 4 from J; bases not matched to a gene: 8. Germline V gene data show CDR1 as KGHDR and CDR2 as SFDVKD.

The CDR3 here is CASSRGQVHEKLFF. CDR3 DNA sequence: TGTGCCAGCAGCAGAGGACAGGTTCATGAAAAACTGTTTTTT. The chain carries TRBV28 and TRBJ1-4; 7 nucleotides line up with TRBD1. J lost 6 bases, V lost 6 bases, and 7 bases had no gene match. Germline CDR1 reads MDHEN; CDR2 reads SYDVKM. The CDR3 extends over 14 amino acids.

The V gene is TRBV18, the J gene TRBJ2-2, with TRBD2 matching 10 bases. This CDR3 has 18 amino acids. V was clipped by 1 base and J by 4 bases; unmatched bases: 9. Germline V CDR1 and CDR2: KGHSH, LQKENI. CDR3 sequence reads: CASSPRASGSLGTGELFF. The DNA for the CDR3 is TGTGCCAGCTCACCACGGGCTAGCGGGAGTTTGGGCACCGGGGAGCTGTTTTTT.

The chain couples TRBV29-1 to TRBJ2-3; TRBD2 matches at 9 bases. The CDR3 has 12 residues. CDR1 is SQVTM, CDR2 ANQGSEA, per germline. V trimming: 5 bases; J trimming: 6 bases; junction bases outside the gene matches: 3. This CDR3 reads CSVRTSEDTQYF. The CDR3 region has the DNA TGCAGCGTTCGGACTAGCGAGGATACGCAGTATTTT.

The J gene is TRBJ2-3, the V gene TRBV13; D remains ambiguous. The germline V gene encodes CDR1 PRHDT and CDR2 FYEKMQ (reference sequence). The CDR3 has 16 amino acids. The V gene lost 4 bases and the J gene lost 0 bases, with 14 bases spanning the gap. CDR3: CASSSKYGRSTDTQYF. DNA of the CDR3: TGTGCCAGCAGCTCAAAGTACGGTCGGAGCACAGATACGCAGTATTTT.

V gene TRBV9 combines with J gene TRBJ2-1; a possible D gene is TRBD2 (5 bases). CDR1 is SGDLS, CDR2 YYNGEE, per germline. The CDR3 is 18 residues long. V was pared by 6 bases and J by 5 bases, with 27 bases between. This chain's CDR3 is CASTRGPSRARVNNEQFF. In DNA form, the CDR3 reads TGTGCCAGCACCCGTGGCCCATCGAGGGCCCGGGTTAACAATGAGCAGTTCTTC.

About this clone: At one boundary the junction diverges from the germline segment, which might be a read error. The rearrangement links TRBV5-1 to TRBJ2-5; TRBD1 might be the D (5 bases). Germline V gene sequence: CDR1 SGHRS, CDR2 YFSETQ. There are 13 residues in the CDR3. CDR3: CATSDSSQETQYF. DNA of the CDR3: TGCGCCACCAGCGACAGCAGCCAAGAGACCCAGTACTTC. Full variable domain (remainder filled in from reference TRBV5-1 and TRBJ2-5): KAGVTQTPRYLIKTRGQQVTLSCSPISGHRSVSWYQQTPGQGLQFLFEYFSETQRNKGNFPGRFSGRQFSNSRSEMNVSTLELGDSALYLCATSDSSQETQYFGPGTRLLVL.

The rearrangement uses TRBV10-3 and TRBJ1-2, with D tentatively TRBD1 (5 bases). The CDR3 is 13 residues long. V was clipped by 6 bases and J by 6 bases, with 14 bases between them. Per germline, CDR1 ENHRY and CDR2 SYGVKD. The CDR3 region is CAIRSHGGDGYTF. For the CDR3, the DNA is TGTGCCATCAGATCGCACGGAGGGGATGGCTACACCTTC.

This clone was counted once. The V and J genes are TRBV7-3 and TRBJ2-7; possibly TRBD1 for D (6 bases). The CDR3 covers 15 residues. Germline loops: CDR1 SGHTA, CDR2 FQGTGA. The V end was cut by 5 bases, the J end by 5 bases, with 19 bases between. The CDR3 DNA sequence: TGTGCCAGCAGCGCCCGGGACGTCGAGGGGGACGAGCAGTACTTC. Its translation: CASSARDVEGDEQYF.

The rearrangement uses TRBV6-5 and TRBJ2-7; maybe TRBD1 (6 bases). The V end was cut by 6 bases, the J end by 6 bases, with 12 bases between. This CDR3 spans 12 amino acids. From germline, CDR1 is MNHEY and CDR2 SVGAGI. The CDR3 DNA sequence: TGTGCCAGCAGGGTACAGGGATCCGAGCAGTACTTC. Translated: CASRVQGSEQYF.

The V gene is TRBV7-9, the J gene TRBJ2-7; no firm D call. Trimming took 2 bases from V and 3 from J, leaving 8 bases between them. The CDR3 covers 13 residues. Germline V lookup: CDR1 SEHNR, CDR2 FQNEAQ (reference sequence). CDR3 in amino acids: CASSLSQDYEQYF. The DNA for the CDR3 is TGTGCCAGCAGCTTAAGCCAGGACTACGAGCAGTACTTC.

This chain connects TRBV14 to TRBJ2-7; D is unclear. Germline CDR1 SGHDN, CDR2 FVKESK. V was shortened by 4 bases and J by 4 bases, with 5 bases between the two germline ends. This CDR3 has 11 amino acids. CDR3 sequence (DNA): TGTGCCAGCAGCCCCGGGTACGAGCAGTACTTC. Its translation is CASSPGYEQYF.

The chain uses TRBV5-4 and TRBJ2-5, with TRBD2 matching 8 bases. The junction had 9 bases not matched to a gene; V was cut back by 7 bases and J by 1 base. The germline V gene has CDR1 SGHNT and CDR2 YYREEE (reference sequence). CDR3 length: 15 amino acids. DNA of the CDR3: TGTGCCAGCTTCCCACGGGGGGGGTCCCAAGAGACCCAGTACTTC. Translating it yields CASFPRGGSQETQYF.

V is TRBV28 and J is TRBJ1-6, with 9 bases identical to TRBD1. The CDR3 totals 15 residues. Germline V gene data show CDR1 as MDHEN and CDR2 as SYDVKM. Unmatched junction bases numbered 9, after V lost 5 bases and J lost 10 bases. The CDR3 spells CASSPRDRAESPLHF. In DNA, the CDR3 is TGTGCCAGCAGTCCTCGGGACAGGGCCGAATCACCCCTCCACTTT.

This clone occurred a few times. This sample also contains other DNA sequences that code for the same CDR3. The V gene is TRBV6-5, the J gene TRBJ1-3; 7 bases match TRBD1. Germline trimming cut 2 bases from V and 4 bases from J; bases unmatched to any gene: 2. The germline CDR1 and CDR2 sequences are MNHEY and SVGAGI. The CDR3 is 14 residues long. CDR3 nucleotides: TGTGCCAGCAGTTACGGGGGACAGGGAAACACCATATATTTT. It encodes CASSYGGQGNTIYF.

This chain joins TRBV6-5 and TRBJ2-7; D not resolved. V was clipped by 5 bases and J by 2 bases, with 4 bases between them. The CDR3 consists of 11 residues. Germline V lookup: CDR1 MNHEY, CDR2 SVGAGI. The CDR3 loop is CASSRAYEQYF. The CDR3 DNA reads as TGTGCCAGCAGTCGGGCCTACGAGCAGTACTTC.

The chain employs TRBV25-1 and TRBJ2-3; the match to TRBD1 covers 7 bases. This CDR3 region has 15 residues. Per germline, CDR1 MGHDK and CDR2 SYGVNS. After removal of 3 bases from V and 3 bases from J, the junction contained 6 bases not matched to a gene. DNA of the CDR3: TGTGCCAGCAGTGATAAGGGGGCTAGGACAGATACGCAGTATTTT. Protein sequence: CASSDKGARTDTQYF.

In this sample, this clone turned up a few times. The genes are TRBV7-9 and TRBJ2-7, with D unclear. Germline loops: CDR1 SEHNR, CDR2 FQNEAQ (reference sequence). Trimming left V 8 bases short and J 3 bases short, with 20 bases between. The CDR3 covers 15 residues. The CDR3 loop is CASSLHSGDRYEQYF. The DNA for the CDR3 is TGTGCCAGCTCGCTTCATAGTGGAGATCGCTACGAGCAGTACTTC.

V and J are TRBV6-5 and TRBJ2-7; the D is unclear. This CDR3 is 12 amino acids long. V lost 6 bases to trimming and J lost 4 bases, with 10 bases between them. Germline assignment: CDR1 MNHEY and CDR2 SVGAGI. The CDR3 DNA reads TGTGCCAGCAGGAACTTTGGTTACGAGCAGTACTTC. This gives the protein CASRNFGYEQYF.

This chain joins TRBV5-5 and TRBJ2-1; perhaps TRBD1 as D (5 bases). The V gene's germline CDR1 is SGHKS and CDR2 YYEKEE (reference sequence). This CDR3 has 14 amino acids. V lost 4 bases and J lost 4, with 12 bases in between. Here the CDR3 reads CASSLWGGYNEQFF. The CDR3 bases are TGTGCCAGCAGCCTATGGGGCGGTTACAATGAGCAGTTCTTC.